The 22 T cell receptor beta chains below were found in one sample sequenced in a study of post-analysis software for immune sequencing data. Study-level points and caveats: About five TRBV segments were more frequent in patients than controls; TRBV5-6, TRBV5-1 and TRBV20-1 belonged to this group.

Unique molecular identifiers were present in the TCR beta cDNA libraries. TCRdb independently ran MiXCR on the PCR reads; one entry per CDR3 protein. The profile covers some 690,000 distinct CDR3 sequences, with about 27% appearing a single time and more than 0.55% taken by the ten largest. No cognate antigen is known for these TCRs. Sequenced sample: blood. These receptors all come from a girl aged 5 to 17 with multiple sclerosis.

The CDR3 here is CASRKAGRNYGYTF. CDR3 nucleotides: TGTGCCAGCCGGAAGGCAGGCAGAAACTATGGCTACACCTTC. V usage is TRBV25-1 and J usage is TRBJ1-2; D ambiguous. CDR3 size: 14 residues. CDR1 is MGHDK, CDR2 SYGVNS, per germline. V was shortened by 8 bases and J by 2 bases, with 15 bases between the two germline ends.

This clonotype was recorded a few times. The V and J genes are TRBV29-1 and TRBJ2-1; 7 bases align to TRBD2. CDR3 length equals 16 residues. The trim removed 3 bases at V and 7 bases at J, leaving 15 bases unmatched. In germline, CDR1 is SQVTM, CDR2 ANQGSEA. CDR3 protein: CSVDKPLAANRNEQFF. For the CDR3, the DNA is TGCAGCGTTGATAAACCGCTAGCGGCAAATAGGAATGAGCAGTTCTTC.

At least ten counts were recorded for this clonotype. This rearrangement joins TRBV6-6 to TRBJ1-2; 7 bases agree with TRBD1. Germline V gene lookup returns CDR1 MNHNY and CDR2 SVGAGI (reference sequence). Trimming took 4 bases from V and 8 from J; bases not matched to a gene: 16. The CDR3 totals 16 residues. CDR3 in DNA: TGTGCCAGCAGTTCCAGAGCCGGGACAGTGTCCGACGGCTACACCTTC. It encodes CASSSRAGTVSDGYTF.

This clonotype turned up a few times. V gene TRBV9 combines with J gene TRBJ1-1; D uncertain. Germline V gives CDR1 SGDLS, CDR2 YYNGEE. V was clipped by 3 bases and J by 1 base, with 7 bases between them. There are 13 residues in the CDR3. This CDR3 is CASSGGPNTEAFF. In nucleotides, the CDR3 is TGTGCCAGCAGCGGCGGGCCGAACACTGAAGCTTTCTTT.

This clonotype was seen a handful of times. The V call is TRBV5-1, the J call TRBJ2-4; D is possibly TRBD1 (6 bases). V shed 0 bases and J shed 4 bases, with 11 bases lying between them. Germline V gene data show CDR1 as SGHRS and CDR2 as YFSETQ. The length of the CDR3 is 15 residues. CDR3 sequence: CASSLVPGQKNIQYF. CDR3 coding DNA: TGCGCCAGCAGCTTGGTTCCGGGACAAAAAAACATTCAGTACTTC.

This clonotype was counted ten times or more. This chain links TRBV20-1 with TRBJ1-5; no firm D call. V was cut by 2 bases and J by 7 bases, with 12 bases left in between. Germline values: CDR1 DFQATT, CDR2 SNEGSKA (reference sequence). The length of the CDR3 is 13 residues. CDR3 in amino acids: CSARPFFEQPQHF. Here the CDR3 DNA reads TGCAGTGCTAGACCCTTCTTTGAGCAGCCCCAGCATTTT.

The chain carries TRBV10-3 and TRBJ2-7, with unresolved D. The CDR3 runs to 11 residues. The germline gives CDR1 ENHRY, CDR2 SYGVKD. V was trimmed by 4 bases and J by 7 bases, leaving 8 bases between them. Here the CDR3 reads CAISGGREQYF. CDR3 in DNA: TGTGCCATCAGTGGAGGCCGGGAGCAGTACTTC.

This clonotype showed up just a few times. This chain joins TRBV28 and TRBJ1-2; 8 bases line up with TRBD1. V lost 6 bases, J lost 4 bases, and 7 bases stayed unmatched. The CDR3 totals 14 residues. CDR1 MDHEN and CDR2 SYDVKM come from the germline V gene. The CDR3 DNA sequence: TGTGCCAGCAGGCGACAGGGGTTCGTCTATGGCTACACCTTC. Amino acid sequence: CASRRQGFVYGYTF.

The sample holds a few counts of this clonotype. The rearrangement joins TRBV6-1 to TRBJ2-3; D gene uncertain. V gave up 5 bases and J gave up 2 bases, with 8 bases separating them. The CDR3 contains 13 residues. CDR1 MNHNS and CDR2 SASEGT come from the germline V gene. The CDR3 protein is CASSLEHTDTQYF. The CDR3 nucleotides read TGTGCCAGCAGTCTGGAACACACAGATACGCAGTATTTT.

The rearrangement joins TRBV20-1 to TRBJ1-1; 7 nucleotides match TRBD1. With 0 bases clipped from V and 7 bases from J, the junction kept 8 bases outside the gene matches. The CDR3 is 14 amino acids. Germline values: CDR1 DFQATT, CDR2 SNEGSKA (reference sequence). The chain's CDR3 is CSARENRDRYEAFF. The CDR3 nucleotides read TGCAGTGCTAGAGAGAACCGGGACAGATATGAAGCTTTCTTT.

The J gene is TRBJ2-5, the V gene TRBV7-8, with D perhaps TRBD1 or TRBD2 (5 bases each). Germline values: CDR1 SGHVS, CDR2 FQNEAQ. CDR3 length equals 14 residues. Trimming shortened V by 5 bases and J by 2 bases, and 12 bases separated the two germline ends. This CDR3 is CASSPFWGQETQYF. DNA for the CDR3: TGTGCCAGCAGCCCGTTTTGGGGGCAAGAGACCCAGTACTTC.

The chain has TRBV20-1 and TRBJ2-5; 8 bases line up with TRBD1. The ends lost 0 bases at V and 4 bases at J; junction bases unmatched: 1. The CDR3 has 13 amino acids. Per germline, CDR1 DFQATT and CDR2 SNEGSKA (reference sequence). CDR3 nucleotides: TGCAGTGCTAGAGACGACAGGGGAGAGACCCAGTACTTC. It encodes CSARDDRGETQYF.

The gene calls are TRBV5-1 and TRBJ2-1; 8 nucleotides line up with TRBD1. With V trimmed by 3 bases and J by 9 bases, 8 bases remained unmatched. The CDR3 contains 14 residues. Germline CDR1 is SGHRS and CDR2 is YFSETQ. In DNA form, the CDR3 reads TGCGCCAGCAGCTACGGACAGGGTGCTGGTGAGCAGTTCTTC. Its translation: CASSYGQGAGEQFF.

This clonotype was recorded once. The junction shows a germline mismatch at one end, possibly a read error. The V and J genes are TRBV4-3 and TRBJ2-2; 11 positions agree with TRBD1. Germline loops: CDR1 LGHNA, CDR2 YSLEER. The length of the CDR3 is 17 residues. CDR3 DNA sequence: TGCGCCAGCAGCCAAGATAGGACAGGGGGCTACACCGGGGGGCTGTTTTTT. Protein: CASSQDRTGGYTGGLFF.

This clonotype came up many times. This chain connects TRBV20-1 to TRBJ2-1, with 14 bases aligning to TRBD2. The CDR3 sequence is 15 residues long. Germline V gene lookup returns CDR1 DFQATT and CDR2 SNEGSKA (reference sequence). V trimming: 3 bases; J trimming: 6 bases; junction bases outside the gene matches: 4. The CDR3 spells CSARRGLAGVNEQFF. CDR3 nucleotides: TGCAGTGCTAGGAGGGGACTAGCGGGAGTCAATGAGCAGTTCTTC.

Only one count was recorded for this clonotype. This chain uses TRBV3-1 with TRBJ1-2; D gene unclear. Germline V gene data show CDR1 as LGHDT and CDR2 as YNNKEL (reference sequence). The V end was cut by 2 bases, the J end by 7 bases, with 11 bases between. The CDR3 has 13 residues. CDR3 in DNA: TGTGCCAGCAGCCAAACCGGCCAGACTGGCTACACCTTC. Translated: CASSQTGQTGYTF.

This clonotype was found once. This may arise from a read error, as a much more abundant clone is one base away. CDR3 coding DNA: TGTGCCAACAGTTTAGATTTCGGGGTAATTCAAGAGACCCAGTACTTC. Protein product: CANSLDFGVIQETQYF. The chain joins TRBV12-3 or TRBV12-4 to TRBJ2-5; perhaps TRBD2 as D (5 bases). This CDR3 spans 16 amino acids.

The J gene is TRBJ2-1, the V gene TRBV6-2 or TRBV6-3; perhaps TRBD2 as D (6 bases). Trimming stripped 2 bases from V and 6 bases from J, with 14 bases between. The CDR3 consists of 15 residues. Germline lookup yields CDR1 MNHEY and CDR2 SVGEGT. CDR3 DNA: TGTGCCAGCAGTTACGCCGCGGGAAGGGTCAATGAGCAGTTCTTC. This gives the protein CASSYAAGRVNEQFF.

J is TRBJ2-7 and V is TRBV5-5; D call uncertain. V gave up 5 bases and J gave up 3 bases, with 12 bases separating them. In germline, CDR1 is SGHKS, CDR2 YYEKEE (reference sequence). The CDR3 runs 13 residues. The CDR3 coding sequence is TGTGCCAGCAGTCTTAGTCTACACTACGAGCAGTACTTC. Protein product: CASSLSLHYEQYF.

In the case of this clonotype: No conserved phenylalanine or tryptophan ends this CDR3, so it is likely a read error. The chain recombines TRBV7-7 with TRBJ2-7; D is unclear. The DNA end is a closer match to TRBJ2-5, so the J assignment may be wrong. Per the germline V gene, CDR1 is SSHAT and CDR2 is FNYEAQ (reference sequence). This CDR3 region has 15 residues. Written as DNA, the CDR3 is TGTGCTAGCAGCTTATCTGGCGGAGTGGTGGAGACCCAGTACTTA. Amino acid sequence: CASSLSGGVVETQYL.

The genes are TRBV3-1 and TRBJ2-5; D is perhaps TRBD2 (5 bases). Germline CDR1 and CDR2: LGHDT and YNNKEL (reference sequence). Deletions cut 4 bases from V and 7 bases from J, with 16 bases between. The CDR3 sequence is 14 residues long. The CDR3 reads CASSRGAREGTQYF. The DNA of the CDR3 is TGTGCCAGCAGCCGGGGAGCGCGAGAGGGGACCCAGTACTTC.

The chain has TRBV7-2 and TRBJ1-2; 8 bases fit TRBD1. V shed 6 bases and J 3 bases; nucleotides not matched to a gene: 12. There are 16 residues in the CDR3. Germline V lookup: CDR1 SGHTA, CDR2 FQGNSA. CDR3 sequence reads: CASSNPLWGQDYGYTF. CDR3 DNA sequence: TGTGCCAGCAGTAACCCCTTGTGGGGACAGGACTATGGCTACACCTTC.